The clone carrying this T cell receptor beta chain was observed a handful of times. Germline V gene sequence: CDR1 SGHTA, CDR2 FQGNSA. CDR3 length equals 15 residues. V was shortened by 5 bases and J by 10 bases, with 18 bases between the two germline ends. This entry is derived from a study of T cell changes during pregnancy in multiple sclerosis. Libraries were prepared by immunoSEQ multiplex PCR; TCRdb keeps only in-frame clonotypes and omits some of them. The data hold around 86,000 clones, with about 93% observed a single time. The chain links TRBV7-2 to TRBJ1-6; D is possibly TRBD1 (6 bases). The source was peripheral blood, collected in the first trimester of pregnancy. The sequence was collected from a female donor with multiple sclerosis, enrolled in a pregnancy study. The CDR3 sequence is CASSPPRGRGSPLHF. CDR3 DNA sequence: TGTGCCAGCAGCCCCCCCCGGGGGAGGGGGTCACCCCTCCACTTT.